Following are 2 T cell receptor beta chains from one sample sequenced in a study of blood T cell repertoires in COVID-19. Sequenced by immunoSEQ multiplex PCR; TCRdb stores in-frame clones only, minus some. Here the sample spans about 290,000 clones, roughly nine tenths being singletons. What was sequenced was peripheral blood. The source is a woman in her forties who had recovered from COVID-19.

V gene TRBV5-1 combines with J gene TRBJ2-1, with 7 bases matching TRBD1. The junction had 3 bases not matched to a gene; V was cut back by 4 bases and J by 5 bases. The germline V gene has CDR1 SGHRS and CDR2 YFSETQ. This CDR3 is 13 amino acids long. CDR3 sequence (DNA): TGCGCCAGCAGCGAGGGACAGAACAATGAGCAGTTCTTC. This codes for CASSEGQNNEQFF. Full variable domain (rest looked up from reference TRBV5-1 and TRBJ2-1): KAGVTQTPRYLIKTRGQQVTLSCSPISGHRSVSWYQQTPGQGLQFLFEYFSETQRNKGNFPGRFSGRQFSNSRSEMNVSTLELGDSALYLCASSEGQNNEQFFGPGTRLTVL.

The chain joins TRBV7-9 to TRBJ1-2; 7 bases align to TRBD1. With 2 bases clipped from V and 4 bases from J, the junction kept 1 base outside the gene matches. The germline gives CDR1 SEHNR, CDR2 FQNEAQ (reference sequence). The CDR3 spans 13 residues. CDR3 in DNA: TGTGCCAGCAGCTTACCAGGGGGCTATGGCTACACCTTC. Amino acid sequence: CASSLPGGYGYTF. The whole variable domain, remainder taken from reference TRBV7-9 and TRBJ1-2, is DTGVSQNPRHKITKRGQNVTFRCDPISEHNRLYWYRQTLGQGPEFLTYFQNEAQLEKSRLLSDRFSAERPKGSFSTLEIQRTEQGDSAMYLCASSLPGGYGYTFGSGTRLTVV.